This TCR beta chain was identified in a study of T cells in Graves' hyperthyroidism and ophthalmopathy. The source material, RNA transcripts, was used to amplify TCR beta CDR3 regions. A set of HTBI primers served as the primers for a first-round RT-PCR of the TCR CDR3. From the multiplex PCR reads, TCRdb called clonotypes with MiXCR, one entry per CDR3 protein. This table has roughly 720,000 distinct CDR3 sequences, 17% appearing once. Many counts were recorded for this clonotype. CDR1 is SGHTA and CDR2 is FQGTGA in the germline V gene. CDR3 length equals 16 residues. The trim removed 3 bases at V and 3 bases at J, leaving 7 bases unmatched.

The chain carries TRBV7-3 and TRBJ2-1; 8 bases agree with TRBD2. The origin of this receptor is a middle-aged man with Graves' hyperthyroidism. Sequencing was done on a sample of blood. The CDR3 sequence: CASSFSGTRNYNEQFF. The CDR3 bases are TGTGCCAGCAGCTTTTCCGGGACTAGGAACTACAATGAGCAGTTCTTC.